The T cell receptor beta chain described here comes from a study of cytomegalovirus exposure and HLA in healthy donors. Findings and caveats of the study: Indistinguishable V segments, including TRBV6-2 and TRBV6-3, were excluded. Confirmation in vitro established that a few CMV-associated chains were specific for CMV antigens.

13 Jbeta primers and 60 Vbeta primers were used for the PCR. Sequenced by immunoSEQ multiplex PCR; TCRdb stores in-frame clones only, minus some. The data contain about 110,000 clones, about 80% of them singletons. Of note for this clone: The antigen is unknown.

V dropped 5 bases and J dropped 7 bases, with 18 bases sitting between them. The germline CDR1 and CDR2 sequences are SGHTA and FQGTGA. The length of the CDR3 is 14 residues. This sequence joins TRBV7-3 and TRBJ2-7, with a weak D call TRBD1 (6 bases). Sequencing used PBMCs. This TCR came from a man aged 30 to 45 in good health and CMV-seropositive. The chain's CDR3 is CASSPYPGVVEQYF. CDR3 nucleotides: TGTGCCAGCAGCCCCTATCCAGGGGTTGTGGAGCAGTACTTC.